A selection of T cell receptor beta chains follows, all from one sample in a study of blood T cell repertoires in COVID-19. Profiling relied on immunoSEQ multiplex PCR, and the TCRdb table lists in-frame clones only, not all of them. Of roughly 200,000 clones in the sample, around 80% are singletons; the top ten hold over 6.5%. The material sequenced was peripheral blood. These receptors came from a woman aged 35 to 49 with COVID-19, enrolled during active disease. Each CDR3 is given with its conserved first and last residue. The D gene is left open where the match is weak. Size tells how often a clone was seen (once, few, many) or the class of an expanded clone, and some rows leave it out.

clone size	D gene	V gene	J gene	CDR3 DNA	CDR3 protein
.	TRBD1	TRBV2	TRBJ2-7	TGTGCCCGGAGGGACAGGTTCTCCTACGAGCAGTACTTC	CARRDRFSYEQYF
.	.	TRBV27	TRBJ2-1	TGTGCCAGCGGATATCTAGTGTCCTACAATGAGCAGTTCTTC	CASGYLVSYNEQFF
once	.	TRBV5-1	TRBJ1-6	TGCGCCAGCAGCTTGGGAGGTTCACCCCTCCACTTT	CASSLGGSPLHF
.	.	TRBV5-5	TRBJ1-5	TGTGCCAGCAGCTGGGCGGGTACAGTCCGGCGGGGCAATCAGCCCCAGCATTTT	CASSWAGTVRRGNQPQHF
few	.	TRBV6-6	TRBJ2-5	TGTGCCAGCGATACGGGGGGCAGAGAGACCCAGTACTTC	CASDTGGRETQYF
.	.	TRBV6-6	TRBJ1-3	TGTGCCAGCAGTTATTCAGGAAACACCATATATTTT	CASSYSGNTIYF
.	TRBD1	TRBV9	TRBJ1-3	TGTGCCAGCAGCGTAGCCCCAGGGGGCAATGGAAACACCATATATTTT	CASSVAPGGNGNTIYF
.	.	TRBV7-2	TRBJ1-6	TGTGCCAGGAAGCTTGACAGGCACCTCCACTTT	CARKLDRHLHF
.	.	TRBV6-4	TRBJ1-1	TGTGCCAGCAGTGCGGGTGGACTGATGAACACTGAAGCTTTCTTT	CASSAGGLMNTEAFF
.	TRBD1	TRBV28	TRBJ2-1	TGTGCCAGCAGAAACGACAGGGGGCAACCTTCCTACAATGAGCAGTTCTTC	CASRNDRGQPSYNEQFF
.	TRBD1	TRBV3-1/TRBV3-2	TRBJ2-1	TGTGCCAGCAGCCAGGGGACAGGGGGCGCGGGTGAGCAGTTCTTC	CASSQGTGGAGEQFF
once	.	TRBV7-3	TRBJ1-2	TGTGCCAGCAGCTTAGACACCCCCGACAGGAGCGCAGGTGGCTACACCTTC	CASSLDTPDRSAGGYTF
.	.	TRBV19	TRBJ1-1	TGTGCCAGTAGTATATCTCGACAGGCCATGAACACTGAAGCTTTCTTT	CASSISRQAMNTEAFF
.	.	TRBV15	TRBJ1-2	TGTGCCACCAGCAGAGATGCGGAGACTTTACCTGGCTACACCTTC	CATSRDAETLPGYTF
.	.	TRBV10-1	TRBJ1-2	TGCGCCAGCAGTGAGTACAAGTACTATGGCTACACCTTC	CASSEYKYYGYTF
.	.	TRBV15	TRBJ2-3	TGTGCCACCAGCAGAGATAAGACTCGTACAGATACGCAGTATTTT	CATSRDKTRTDTQYF
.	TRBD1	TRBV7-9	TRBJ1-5	TGTGCCAGCAGCCATATTAACGACAGGGGACAGCCCCAGCATTTT	CASSHINDRGQPQHF
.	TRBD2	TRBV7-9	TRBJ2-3	TGTGCCAGCAGCTTGACTAGCGACACAGATACGCAGTATTTT	CASSLTSDTDTQYF
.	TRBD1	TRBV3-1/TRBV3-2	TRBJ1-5	TGTGCCAGCAGTCTCAGGGGGAGCAATCAGCCCCAGCATTTT	CASSLRGSNQPQHF
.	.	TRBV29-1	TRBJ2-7	TGCAGCGTCCTTTCGTCAGGGGCAAACGAGCAGTACTTC	CSVLSSGANEQYF
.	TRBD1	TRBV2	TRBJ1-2	TGTGACTACAGGGGGTTCGGCGGCTACACCTTC	CDYRGFGGYTF
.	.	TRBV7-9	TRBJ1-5	TGTGCCAGCAGCTTAGTCGGGACCGGGGGAGCGGGCAATCAGCCCCAGCATTTT	CASSLVGTGGAGNQPQHF
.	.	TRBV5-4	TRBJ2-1	TGTGCCAGCAGCCCTCCTGTGGGGGGCAATGAGCAGTTCTTC	CASSPPVGGNEQFF
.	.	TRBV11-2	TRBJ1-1	TGTGCCAGCAGCTTAGTAACTGGGGCGAACACTGAAGCTTTCTTT	CASSLVTGANTEAFF
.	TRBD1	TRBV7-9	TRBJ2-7	TGTGCCAGCAGTCACAGGGGTATAGGCGAGCAGTACTTC	CASSHRGIGEQYF
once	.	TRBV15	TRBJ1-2	TGTGCCACCAGCAGCCTATATGGCTACACCTTC	CATSSLYGYTF
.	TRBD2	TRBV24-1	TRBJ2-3	TGTGCCACCAGTGATACACTAGCGCCCCTCACAGATACGCAGTATTTT	CATSDTLAPLTDTQYF
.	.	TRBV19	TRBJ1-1	TGTGCCAGTAGTTTTAGAGGATACAACACTGAAGCTTTCTTT	CASSFRGYNTEAFF
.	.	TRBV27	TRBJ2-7	TGTGCCAGCAACCACGGGTGGACGGGGGAGCAGTACTTC	CASNHGWTGEQYF
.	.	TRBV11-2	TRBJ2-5	TGTGCCAGCAGCTTAGCGTTGACAGAAGAGACCCAGTACTTC	CASSLALTEETQYF
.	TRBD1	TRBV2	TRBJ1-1	TGTGCCAGCAGGGGGGGACAGTACAACACTGAAGCTTTCTTT	CASRGGQYNTEAFF
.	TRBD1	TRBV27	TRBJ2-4	TGTGCCAGCAGCCGGGGACAGGGTCTAGCCAAAAACATTCAGTACTTC	CASSRGQGLAKNIQYF
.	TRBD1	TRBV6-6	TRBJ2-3	TGTGCCAGCAGTTTCCTTGGACAGGGAGGAACAGATACGCAGTATTTT	CASSFLGQGGTDTQYF
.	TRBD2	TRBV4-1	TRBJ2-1	TGCGCCAGCAGCCGGGATAGCGGGAAGGGGCAGTTCTTC	CASSRDSGKGQFF
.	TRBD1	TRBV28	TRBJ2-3	TGTGCCAGCAGTTTATCCCCTTGGACAGGGAGAACAGATACGCAGTATTTT	CASSLSPWTGRTDTQYF
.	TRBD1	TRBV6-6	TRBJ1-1	TGTGCCAGCAGTCCTCACTTAGACAGGGGGCCGCCCCTGGAGGCGAACACTGAAGCTTTCTTT	CASSPHLDRGPPLEANTEAFF
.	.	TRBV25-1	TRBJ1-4	TGTGCCAGCAGTGGACTAGAAAAACTGTTTTTT	CASSGLEKLFF
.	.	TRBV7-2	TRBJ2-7	TGTGCCAGCAGCTTTAACCGACTCTCAAGCTCCTACGAGCAGTACTTC	CASSFNRLSSSYEQYF
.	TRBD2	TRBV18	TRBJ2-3	TGTGCCAGCTCACCCAAACTAGCGGGATCCACAGATACGCAGTATTTT	CASSPKLAGSTDTQYF
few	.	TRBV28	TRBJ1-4	TGTGCCAGCAGTTTAAGCGGAATTAATGAAAAACTGTTTTTT	CASSLSGINEKLFF
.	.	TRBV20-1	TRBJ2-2	TGCAGTGCTAGTTTCGGGGCGAACACCGGGGAGCTGTTTTTT	CSASFGANTGELFF